This TCR beta chain was sequenced in a study of control samples from healthy donors and cancer patients (dated by TCRdb to the early 2020s). For this clone: Its antigen remains undetermined. Base qualities are not at hand, and no much larger clone is one base apart.

Preparation of the library involved the immunoSEQ multiplex PCR assay. Not all clones reach the TCRdb copy of this immuneACCESS table, which keeps in-frame sequences only. Checked studies attribute under half of the gap to unresolved V genes and leave the rest unexplained. This sample comprises 100,000 to 150,000 clones, 80% to 90% of them detected only once. The ten most abundant clones make up around 9% of the sample. Based on the germline V gene, the CDR1 and CDR2 sequences are SGHTA and FQGNSA. The CDR3, cysteine through phenylalanine, is 15 amino acids long. Of the read, only the CDR3 DNA is kept; its 45 bases are in frame from base 1. Trimming at the junction amounts to 7 bases on V and 5 bases on J, and the germline ends lie 18 bases apart.

Sequenced sample: blood. The TCR sequence derives from a man between 35 and 55 years old in good health. This sequence uses TRBV7-2 and TRBJ2-1, with TRBD2 perhaps the D gene, on 7 matching bases. The CDR3 amino acid sequence is: CASTTLGGGNNEQFF. Here is the DNA: TGTGCCAGCACCACCCTGGGCGGGGGCAACAATGAGCAGTTCTTC.